This entry describes one T cell receptor beta chain. This clonotype was found many times. The clone's antigen remains unknown. Base-call qualities are not available, and no considerably larger clone is one nucleotide away. This record comes from a study of T-cell reconstitution after alpha-beta-depleted transplantation in children (dated by TCRdb to 2015 to 2016). A note on the overall study: Using TCR repertoire profiling, the study followed T-cell immune reconstitution in a quantitative way in children after TCRalphabeta/CD19-depleted allogeneic hematopoietic cell transplantation.

V loses 5 bases at its end and J loses 1 base; junction bases beyond the gene matches: 5. From its cysteine to its phenylalanine, the CDR3 spans 15 amino acids. The sequence is cut down to CDR3 DNA, 45 bases in frame from base 1. The germline V gene specifies SGHDT as CDR1 and YYEEEE as CDR2. The method behind the library was PCR. TCRdb names Illumina HiSeq 2500 as the instrument used. Molecular barcoding was employed in the preparation of TCR libraries, with unique molecular identifiers being used to normalize TCRbeta repertoire quantification. TCRdb trimmed the raw reads at Q25, called clones with MiXCR and kept productive beta chains. Rows are combined by CDR3 protein, so each entry shows the most common genes and DNA. This sample lists a few hundred thousand distinct CDR3 sequences; roughly 9% were detected once. In total, the top ten clones hold over 5% of the sample.

The chain is made from TRBV5-6 and TRBJ2-4; a stretch of 8 junction bases matches TRBD1. The sample was PBMCs from the stem cell graft donor, taken from the stem cell graft. This receptor was identified in a human donor who donated a stem cell graft to a child with acute lymphoblastic leukemia. The CDR3 reads as follows: CASRQGARAKNIQYF. The sequenced DNA: TGTGCCAGCAGGCAGGGGGCGAGGGCCAAAAACATTCAGTACTTC.